This TCR beta chain is from a study of synovial regulatory T cells in juvenile arthritis. Study results and limitations: Inflammation-associated Treg cells in blood had less TCR diversity than the remaining blood Treg cells.

Method: immunoSEQ multiplex PCR; TCRdb's copy keeps in-frame clones and lacks some. Recorded for this sample: some 900 clones. CDR1 and CDR2 from the germline V gene are SGHTA and FQGTGA. CDR3 length: 13 residues. Only the protein sequence is given. In terms of frequency, this clone is large. Antigen specificity is unknown. This sequence was found in a donor younger than 30 with juvenile idiopathic arthritis. The sequenced sample consisted of Treg cells from blood. Subset defined: HLA-DR+ inflammation-associated blood Treg cells. The chain uses TRBV7-3 and TRBJ2-1; the D call of TRBD2 rests on TCRdb alone, since no DNA is present to check it. The CDR3: CASSPREAFQQFF.